What follows is one T cell receptor beta chain and its context. The data were obtained in a study of blood T cell repertoires in COVID-19. Study details: Specimens from acute and convalescent COVID-19 originated in the United States, Italy and Spain. PBMCs, B-cell-depleted T cells, or T cells were the source of the cDNA or gDNA that made up the material.

Per germline, CDR1 SGHRS and CDR2 YFSETQ. This CDR3 region has 16 residues. V lost 3 bases to trimming and J lost 0 bases, with 13 bases between them. Using immunoSEQ multiplex PCR, the repertoire was profiled, and TCRdb retains in-frame clones only, with some absent. Of roughly 360,000 clones in the sample, roughly 88% were seen once. Participants were aged about 18 to 100 years from 20 to 30 US areas. The origin of this receptor is a woman aged 25-40 years with acute COVID-19. The rearrangement links TRBV5-1 to TRBJ1-3, with D uncertain. Sequenced input: PBMCs or T cells enriched from blood (not recorded which). This CDR3 reads CASSSSGASSGNTIYF. CDR3 in DNA: TGCGCCAGCAGCTCATCGGGAGCGAGCTCTGGAAACACCATATATTTT.